These 3 T cell receptor beta chains were sequenced from one sample in a study of post-analysis software for immune sequencing data. Study conclusions and caveats: Compared with controls, patients had more of five TRBV segments, including TRBV5-6, TRBV5-1 and TRBV20-1.

Every TCR beta cDNA library bore unique molecular identifiers. One entry per CDR3 protein, called by TCRdb with MiXCR from the PCR reads. The sample lists 750,000 to 950,000 distinct CDR3 sequences; more than 45% were seen once. The antigens of these receptors remain unknown. Sequencing input: blood. These receptors were obtained from a girl aged 5-17 years with multiple sclerosis.

This clonotype has a handful of counts. The CDR3: CASSLSPLGSADTQYF. The CDR3 nucleotides are TGTGCCAGCAGCTTGTCCCCGCTCGGGAGCGCAGATACGCAGTATTTT. The rearrangement links TRBV7-9 to TRBJ2-3, with D perhaps matching TRBD2 (6 bases). The CDR3 covers 16 residues. CDR1 is SEHNR, CDR2 FQNEAQ, per germline (reference sequence). V dropped 3 bases and J dropped 4 bases, with 17 bases sitting between them. The complete variable domain, with remaining parts taken from reference TRBV7-9 and TRBJ2-3, reads DTGVSQNPRHKITKRGQNVTFRCDPISEHNRLYWYRQTLGQGPEFLTYFQNEAQLEKSRLLSDRFSAERPKGSFSTLEIQRTEQGDSAMYLCASSLSPLGSADTQYFGPGTRLTVL.

The CDR3 nucleotides read TGTGCCAGCAGTTTGGGGGGGATTGGGAGCAATCAGCCCCAGCATTTT. Its translation: CASSLGGIGSNQPQHF. The rearrangement links TRBV12-3 or TRBV12-4 to TRBJ1-5, with D possibly matching TRBD1 (5 bases). The CDR3 has 16 amino acids. The germline V and J ends were trimmed by 3 bases and 1 base, with 13 bases remaining between them.

The rearrangement links TRBV20-1 to TRBJ2-1; D might be TRBD1 or TRBD2, each matching 6 bases. Looked up from germline, CDR1 is DFQATT and CDR2 is SNEGSKA (reference sequence). The CDR3 has 15 residues. The ends were cut back, 0 bases at V and 0 bases at J, with 9 bases in the middle. The DNA of the CDR3 is TGCAGTGCTAGAGATGCGGGACACTCCTACAATGAGCAGTTCTTC. Amino acids: CSARDAGHSYNEQFF.